Listed below are T cell receptor beta chains from one sample, sequenced in a study of CD8+CD57+ T cells in acquired aplastic anemia. MiXCR, run by TCRdb on the reads, gives a single entry per CDR3 protein. Among about 400,000 distinct CDR3 sequences listed, about two thirds were seen once. Material for sequencing was sorted CD4+, CD8+, or CD8+CD57+ T cells (not recorded which) from PBMCs. These receptors originate from a human donor in good health, serving as a control. The CDR3 runs from the conserved cysteine through the conserved F or W. The D gene is left open where the match is weak. Some rows mark clone size as missing; the rest say once, few, many or name a class of expanded clone.

NA,TRBJ1-5,TRBV20-1,TRBD1,TGCAGTGCTAGACCCCCCGAAGGACAGGGCAATCAGCCCCAGCATTTT,CSARPPEGQGNQPQHF
few,TRBJ2-3,TRBV25-1,TRBD2,TGTGCCAGCAGTGAAAGCGGGGGGGCCGGAGATACGCAGTATTTT,CASSESGGAGDTQYF
many,TRBJ1-1,TRBV7-3,NA,TGTGCCAGCAGCTCCAGTTTGAACACTGAAGCTTTCTTT,CASSSSLNTEAFF
many,TRBJ1-4,TRBV12-3/TRBV12-4,NA,TGTGCCAGCAGTTTAGGGGCACCTGAAAAACTGTTTTTT,CASSLGAPEKLFF
few,TRBJ1-5,TRBV19,TRBD1,TGTGCCAGTAGTGGGACAGCTTACAATCAGCCCCAGCATTTT,CASSGTAYNQPQHF
many,TRBJ2-7,TRBV5-1,NA,TGCGCCAGCAGCTCATCCAGGGGCTCCTACGAGCAGTACTTC,CASSSSRGSYEQYF
many,TRBJ1-6,TRBV20-1,NA,TGCAGTGCTAGAGCTGGGGGGTTGGGGAATTCACCCCTCCACTTT,CSARAGGLGNSPLHF
once,TRBJ1-6,TRBV9,NA,TGTGCCACCAGCAAAGGGCAGAGGGATTGGGCCCCCCTCCACTTT,CATSKGQRDWAPLHF
once,TRBJ2-5,TRBV7-2,TRBD2,TGTGCCAGCAGCATTGGGGGGGGGGAGTACTTC,CASSIGGGEYF
NA,TRBJ1-6,TRBV7-2,NA,TGTGCCAGCAGCCCAGGACCATTAGACTCACCCCTCCACTTT,CASSPGPLDSPLHF
NA,TRBJ1-1,TRBV7-2,NA,NA,CASSLPTHEQYFAFF
NA,TRBJ2-7,TRBV9,TRBD1,TGTGCCAGCAGCGTATACCGGGACAGGGGCCACTGCGAGCAGTACTTC,CASSVYRDRGHCEQYF
few,TRBJ1-1,TRBV30,TRBD1,TGTGCCTGGAGTGTACGGACAGGGAGTTCCATGAACACTGAAGCTTTCTTT,CAWSVRTGSSMNTEAFF
NA,TRBJ2-7,TRBV12-3/TRBV12-4,NA,TGTGCCAGCAGTGGGTTGGGGACAATCTACGAGCAGTACTTC,CASSGLGTIYEQYF
NA,TRBJ2-7,TRBV12-3/TRBV12-4,NA,TGTGCCAGCAGCTGGGTGGGTAGATCCTACGAGCAGTACTTC,CASSWVGRSYEQYF
NA,TRBJ1-1,TRBV12-3/TRBV12-4,NA,TGTGCCAGCAGTTCACTGGCCGGGGTAGTCGCTGAAGCTTTCTTT,CASSSLAGVVAEAFF
NA,TRBJ2-5,TRBV7-2,NA,TGTGCCAGCAGCTTAGCTCCGCAGGCGAATGAAAAAATGCAGTACTTC,CASSLAPQANEKMQYF
many,TRBJ2-5,TRBV11-3,NA,TGTGCCAGCAGCGAAAATAGCCAAGAGACCCAGTACTTC,CASSENSQETQYF
NA,TRBJ2-5,TRBV5-1,NA,TGCGCCAGCAGCAACCTAGGAGGAAACACGACCCAGTACTTC,CASSNLGGNTTQYF
many,TRBJ1-4,TRBV7-2,NA,TGTGCCAGCTCCCCTGGGATTAATGAAAAACTGTTTTTT,CASSPGINEKLFF
NA,TRBJ1-2,TRBV24-1,NA,TGTGCCATCAGTGAGTCCGACAGAACCTATGGGCACACCTTC,CAISESDRTYGHTF
NA,TRBJ1-3,TRBV6-1,NA,TGTGCCAGCAGTGAAATTTTAGGGGGTGTCTCTGGAAACACCATATATTTT,CASSEILGGVSGNTIYF
NA,TRBJ2-3,TRBV12-3/TRBV12-4,NA,TGTGCCAGCAACCGTCCGGACCTTAACACAGATACGCAGTATTTT,CASNRPDLNTDTQYF
many,TRBJ2-3,TRBV7-9,NA,TGTGCCAGCAGCTTGCATGCGGGTAGCACAGATACGCAGTATTTT,CASSLHAGSTDTQYF
NA,TRBJ1-6,TRBV9,NA,TGTGCCAGCAGCGTCGGTCCGTCGGCGGGGGAGACCCCACCCCTCCACTTT,CASSVGPSAGETPPLHF
NA,TRBJ2-7,TRBV7-8,NA,TGTGCCAGCAGCCAAGAACTCGGGTTGACCTCCGAGCAGTACTTC,CASSQELGLTSEQYF
NA,TRBJ2-1,TRBV4-1,TRBD2,TGCGCCAGCAGTCCCGGGACTAGCCTTTACAATGAGCAGTTCTTC,CASSPGTSLYNEQFF
NA,TRBJ1-4,TRBV7-2,NA,TGTGCCAGCAGTTCAGGGAATTATGAAAAACTGTTTTTT,CASSSGNYEKLFF
few,TRBJ1-4,TRBV30,NA,TGTGCCTGGAGTCGAAGTACGGGGACCGCTAATGAAAAACTGTTTTTT,CAWSRSTGTANEKLFF
few,TRBJ1-6,TRBV10-2,TRBD1,TGCGCCAGCAGTCCCGGACAGGCTAGGTCACCCCTCCACTTT,CASSPGQARSPLHF
NA,TRBJ1-6,TRBV19,NA,TGTGCCAGTAGTACCTCGTGGGGGACGATGTCATATTCACCCCTCCACTTT,CASSTSWGTMSYSPLHF
few,TRBJ1-5,TRBV29-1,TRBD1,TGCAGCGTTGAACGGCCAGGGGGCACGGGAGGCAGTCAGCCCCAGCATTTT,CSVERPGGTGGSQPQHF
NA,TRBJ2-1,TRBV7-2,NA,TGTGCCAGCAGCATAGTCCGTTGGCAGGGCAACAATGAGCAGTTCTTC,CASSIVRWQGNNEQFF
NA,TRBJ2-6,TRBV29-1,TRBD2,TGCAGCGTTAGCGGACTAGCGGGGGGCGGCCCCGGGGCCAACGTCCTGACTTTC,CSVSGLAGGGPGANVLTF
NA,TRBJ2-7,TRBV20-1,NA,TGCAGTGCCTACAGACAGGCCTACGAGCCCTACGAGCAGTACTTC,CSAYRQAYEPYEQYF
NA,TRBJ2-3,TRBV20-1,NA,TGCAGTGCCCCTGGCCTCGAGGACGGTCTAGCAGATACGCAGTATTTT,CSAPGLEDGLADTQYF
NA,TRBJ1-2,TRBV12-3/TRBV12-4,TRBD1,TGTGCCAGCAGTTTCGAGGGGGCTAGTGGCTACACCTTC,CASSFEGASGYTF
NA,TRBJ1-1,TRBV7-2,NA,TGTGCCAGCAGCTTAGAACCCAATCAGCCCCAGCAATTTTTCTTT,CASSLEPNQPQQFFF
many,TRBJ2-7,TRBV13,NA,TGTGCCAGCAGCCTGCAGAGGGGATTCTACGAGCAGTACTTC,CASSLQRGFYEQYF
NA,TRBJ1-2,TRBV6-4,TRBD1,TGTGCCAGCAGCTTAACCGAAACCGGGACAGATGGCTACACCTTC,CASSLTETGTDGYTF
NA,TRBJ2-7,TRBV11-3,TRBD2,TGTGCCAGCAGCTTAGGGTCACGACCGGGGGGGCCCGAGCAGTACTTC,CASSLGSRPGGPEQYF
NA,TRBJ1-6,TRBV7-3,NA,TGTGCCAGCAGCTTAGGACACCAGAGCTCCTATAATCCACCCCTCCACTTT,CASSLGHQSSYNPPLHF
NA,TRBJ1-5,TRBV13,NA,TGTGCCAGCAGCTTTGACCCGGATCAACCCCAGCATTTT,CASSFDPDQPQHF
NA,TRBJ2-5,TRBV5-1,NA,TGCGCCAGCAGCTTGGTCAGGGCCAATGACTTC,CASSLVRANDF
NA,TRBJ2-7,TRBV2,TRBD2,TGTGCCTCATTGACTAGCGGGGAGAGCTCCTACGAGCAGTACTTC,CASLTSGESSYEQYF
NA,TRBJ2-2,TRBV7-2,NA,TGTGCCAGCAGCTTCTCCTCCGGGAACGGGGAGCCGTTTTTT,CASSFSSGNGEPFF
NA,TRBJ1-3,TRBV12-3/TRBV12-4,NA,TGTGCCAGCTCACCCCCGGGGCTACAGGGAGCCCCTGGAAACACCATATATTTT,CASSPPGLQGAPGNTIYF
many,TRBJ2-7,TRBV20-1,TRBD1,TGCAGTGCTAGAGACGGGACAGCAACCTACGAGCAGTACTTC,CSARDGTATYEQYF
once,TRBJ2-3,TRBV7-3,TRBD2,TGTGCCAGCAGTTTAAGGGGAGGGCTAGGGCCAGATACGCAGTATTTT,CASSLRGGLGPDTQYF
many,TRBJ2-3,TRBV11-2,NA,TGTGCCAGCAGCTTAGGGGCGCCGGATACGCAGTATTTT,CASSLGAPDTQYF
NA,TRBJ2-7,TRBV7-8,NA,TGTGCCAGCAGCTTAGTATCCGGGGCCAGGCCCCAAGGATTC,CASSLVSGARPQGF
NA,TRBJ1-1,TRBV20-1,NA,TGCAGTGCTAGGTACGTGGGGGCGAAAGCTTTCTTT,CSARYVGAKAFF
NA,TRBJ1-6,TRBV2,NA,TGCGCCAGCAGCTTGGGACTGGAGACTTCGCAGCTGTACTTT,CASSLGLETSQLYF
many,TRBJ1-5,TRBV27,NA,TGTGCCAGCAGCCATAGCAATCAGCCCCAGCATTTT,CASSHSNQPQHF
NA,TRBJ2-5,TRBV7-7,TRBD2,TGTGCTAGCAGCTTGGATAGCGGGGGTCACCAAGAGACCCAGTACTTC,CASSLDSGGHQETQYF
once,TRBJ2-5,TRBV20-1,NA,TGCAGTGCTAGAGATCGGGGGAGGGGGCAGTACTTC,CSARDRGRGQYF
NA,TRBJ2-7,TRBV10-3,TRBD1,TGTGCCATCAGGGGGGACAGGTACTCCTACGAGCAGTACTTC,CAIRGDRYSYEQYF
NA,TRBJ1-6,TRBV12-3/TRBV12-4,NA,TGTGCCAGCAGTTCAGGACTCCTCCTTAATTCACCCCTCCACTTT,CASSSGLLLNSPLHF
NA,TRBJ2-1,TRBV10-2,TRBD2,TGCGCCAGCAGTGAGGGACTAGCGGGGGAATGGAATGAGCAGTTCTTC,CASSEGLAGEWNEQFF